This TCR beta chain was identified in a study of T-cell memory formation after mild COVID-19. Overall study context: For the most part, TCR clusters were specific to one donor. Overall study findings and caveats: SARS-CoV-2 specificity was not confirmed for second-wave clones peaking on day 37. Day 15 to 85 contracting clones showed balanced CD4/CD8; day 15 to 37 expanders favored CD4+.

Employing constant-segment primers, 5'RACE generated TCR alpha and TCR beta cDNA libraries bearing sample barcodes and UMIs. A single record per CDR3 protein comes from TCRdb applying MiXCR to the 5' RACE reads. The sample carries 580,000 or so distinct CDR3 sequences, 17% recorded once. The sample holds a few counts of this clonotype. The antigen remains undetermined. Trimming cost V 6 bases and J 2 bases, with 15 bases left between them. The germline gives CDR1 LGHNT, CDR2 FRNRAP. This CDR3 is built from 15 residues. This receptor was obtained from an adult woman who had mild COVID-19 (a few samples of this study predate the infection). Cell type and time point are not known. This chain connects TRBV12-5 to TRBJ2-3; weak D call: TRBD2 (6 bases). Sequences were obtained from PBMCs or a T cell subset sorted from them (not recorded which). CDR3: CASGPAGTATDTQYF. CDR3 DNA: TGTGCTAGTGGACCAGCCGGGACTGCCACAGATACGCAGTATTTT.